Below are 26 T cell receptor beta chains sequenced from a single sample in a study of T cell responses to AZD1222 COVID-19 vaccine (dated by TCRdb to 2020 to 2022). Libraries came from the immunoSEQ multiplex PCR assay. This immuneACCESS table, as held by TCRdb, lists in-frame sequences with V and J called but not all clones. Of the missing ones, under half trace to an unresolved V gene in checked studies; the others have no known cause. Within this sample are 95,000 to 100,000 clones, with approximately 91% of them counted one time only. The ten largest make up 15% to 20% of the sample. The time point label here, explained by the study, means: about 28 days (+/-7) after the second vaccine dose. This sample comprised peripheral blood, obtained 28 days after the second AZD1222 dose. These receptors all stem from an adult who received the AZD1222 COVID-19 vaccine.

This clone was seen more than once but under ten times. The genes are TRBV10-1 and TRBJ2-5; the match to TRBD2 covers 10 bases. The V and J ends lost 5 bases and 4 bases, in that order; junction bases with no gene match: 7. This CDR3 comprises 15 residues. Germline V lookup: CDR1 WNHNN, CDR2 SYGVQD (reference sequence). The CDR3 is CASSLLAGARETQYF. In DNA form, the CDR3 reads TGCGCCAGCAGTCTCCTAGCGGGAGCGCGAGAGACCCAGTACTTC.

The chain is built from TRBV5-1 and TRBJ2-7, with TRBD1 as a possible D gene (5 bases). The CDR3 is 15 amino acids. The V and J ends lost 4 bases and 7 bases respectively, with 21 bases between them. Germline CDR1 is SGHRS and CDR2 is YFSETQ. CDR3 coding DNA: TGCGCCAGCAGCACCATACAAGGGGCCCTGGGGGAGCAGTACTTC. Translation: CASSTIQGALGEQYF.

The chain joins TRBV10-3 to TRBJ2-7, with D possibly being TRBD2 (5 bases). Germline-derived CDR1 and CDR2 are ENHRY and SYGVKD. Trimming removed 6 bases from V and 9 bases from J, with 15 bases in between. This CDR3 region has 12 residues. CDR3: CAISQDGLGQYF. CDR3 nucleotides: TGTGCCATCAGCCAGGATGGACTGGGGCAGTACTTC.

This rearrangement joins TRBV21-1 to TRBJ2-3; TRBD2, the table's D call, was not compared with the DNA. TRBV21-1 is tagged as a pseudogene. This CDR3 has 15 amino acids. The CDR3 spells CASSKRTSDTDTQYF. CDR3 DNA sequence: TGTGCCAGCAGCAAAAGGACTAGCGACACAGATACGCAGTATTTT.

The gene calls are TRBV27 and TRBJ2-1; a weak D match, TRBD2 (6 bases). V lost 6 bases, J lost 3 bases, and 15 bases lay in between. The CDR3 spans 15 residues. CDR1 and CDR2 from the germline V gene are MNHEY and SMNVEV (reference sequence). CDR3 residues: CASSPGVAVYNEQFF. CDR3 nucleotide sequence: TGTGCCAGCAGCCCGGGGGTAGCGGTCTACAATGAGCAGTTCTTC.

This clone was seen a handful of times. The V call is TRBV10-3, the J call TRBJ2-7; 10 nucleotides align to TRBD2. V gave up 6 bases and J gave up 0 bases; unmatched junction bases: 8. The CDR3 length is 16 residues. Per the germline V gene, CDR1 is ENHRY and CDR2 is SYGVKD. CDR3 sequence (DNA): TGTGCCATCAGAAACCTAGCGGGGGATGCCTCCTACGAGCAGTACTTC. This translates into CAIRNLAGDASYEQYF.

The CDR3 DNA follows: TGTGCCAGCAGACACAGGGACGGTGGGGCCAACGTCCTGACTTTC. Amino acids: CASRHRDGGANVLTF. This chain links TRBV2 with TRBJ2-6; D is perhaps TRBD1 (6 bases). The CDR3 totals 15 residues. Trimming cost V 6 bases and J 3 bases, with 12 bases left between them. Germline CDR1 is SNHLY and CDR2 is FYNNEI.

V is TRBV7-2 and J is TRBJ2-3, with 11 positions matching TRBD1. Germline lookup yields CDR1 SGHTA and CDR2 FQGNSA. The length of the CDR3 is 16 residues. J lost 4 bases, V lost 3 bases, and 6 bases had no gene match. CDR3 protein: CASSFTPGQGADTQYF. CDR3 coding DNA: TGTGCCAGCAGCTTTACTCCGGGACAGGGGGCAGATACGCAGTATTTT. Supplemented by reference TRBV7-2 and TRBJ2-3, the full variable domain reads GAGVSQSPSNKVTEKGKDVELRCDPISGHTALYWYRQSLGQGLEFLIYFQGNSAPDKSGLPSDRFSAERTGGSVSTLTIQRTQQEDSAVYLCASSFTPGQGADTQYFGPGTRLTVL.

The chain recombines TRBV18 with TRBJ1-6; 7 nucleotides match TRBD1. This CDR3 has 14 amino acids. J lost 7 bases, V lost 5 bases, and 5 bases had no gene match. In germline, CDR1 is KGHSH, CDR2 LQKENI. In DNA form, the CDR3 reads TGTGCCAGCTCATACAGGGGAGCCAATTCACCCCTCCACTTT. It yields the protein CASSYRGANSPLHF.

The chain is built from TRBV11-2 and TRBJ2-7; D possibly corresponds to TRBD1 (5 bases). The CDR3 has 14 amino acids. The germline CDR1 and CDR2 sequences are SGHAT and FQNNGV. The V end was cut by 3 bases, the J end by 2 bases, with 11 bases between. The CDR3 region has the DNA TGTGCCAGCAGCTTTAAAACGGACACCTACGAGCAGTACTTC. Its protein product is CASSFKTDTYEQYF.

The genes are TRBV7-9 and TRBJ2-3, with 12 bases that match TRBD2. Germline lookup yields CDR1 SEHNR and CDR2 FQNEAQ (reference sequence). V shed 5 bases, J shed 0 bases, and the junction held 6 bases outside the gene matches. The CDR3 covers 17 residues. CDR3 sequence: CASSKGLAGSSTDTQYF. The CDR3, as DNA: TGTGCCAGCAGCAAAGGACTAGCGGGGTCTAGCACAGATACGCAGTATTTT.

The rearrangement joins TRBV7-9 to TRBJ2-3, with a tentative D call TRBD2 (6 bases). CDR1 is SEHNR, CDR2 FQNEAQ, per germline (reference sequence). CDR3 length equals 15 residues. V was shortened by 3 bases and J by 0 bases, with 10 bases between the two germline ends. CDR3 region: CASSLSGTSTDTQYF. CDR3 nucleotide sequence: TGTGCCAGCAGCTTGAGTGGGACTAGCACAGATACGCAGTATTTT.

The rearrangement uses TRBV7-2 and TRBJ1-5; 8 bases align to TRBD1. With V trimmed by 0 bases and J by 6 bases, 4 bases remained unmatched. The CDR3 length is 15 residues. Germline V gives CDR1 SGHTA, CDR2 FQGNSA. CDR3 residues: CASSLASGGGQPQHF. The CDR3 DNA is TGTGCCAGCAGCTTAGCGTCAGGGGGCGGTCAGCCCCAGCATTTT. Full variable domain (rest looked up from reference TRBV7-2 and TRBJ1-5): GAGVSQSPSNKVTEKGKDVELRCDPISGHTALYWYRQSLGQGLEFLIYFQGNSAPDKSGLPSDRFSAERTGGSVSTLTIQRTQQEDSAVYLCASSLASGGGQPQHFGDGTRLSIL.

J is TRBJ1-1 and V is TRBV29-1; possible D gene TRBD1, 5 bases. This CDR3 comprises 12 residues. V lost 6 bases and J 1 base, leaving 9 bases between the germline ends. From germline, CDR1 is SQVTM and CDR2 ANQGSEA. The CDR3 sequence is CSVGTANTEAFF. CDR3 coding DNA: TGCAGCGTAGGGACGGCGAACACTGAAGCTTTCTTT.

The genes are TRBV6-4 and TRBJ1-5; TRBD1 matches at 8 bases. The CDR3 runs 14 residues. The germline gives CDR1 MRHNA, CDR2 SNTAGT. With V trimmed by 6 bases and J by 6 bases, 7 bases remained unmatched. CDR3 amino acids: CASRGTGGGQPQHF. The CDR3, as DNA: TGTGCCAGCAGGGGGACAGGCGGAGGTCAGCCCCAGCATTTT.

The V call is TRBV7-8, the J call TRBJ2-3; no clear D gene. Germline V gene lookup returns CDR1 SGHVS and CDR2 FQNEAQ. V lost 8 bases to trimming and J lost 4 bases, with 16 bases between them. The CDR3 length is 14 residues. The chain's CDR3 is CASGEVSGADTQYF. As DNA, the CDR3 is TGTGCCAGCGGTGAGGTGTCGGGCGCAGATACGCAGTATTTT.

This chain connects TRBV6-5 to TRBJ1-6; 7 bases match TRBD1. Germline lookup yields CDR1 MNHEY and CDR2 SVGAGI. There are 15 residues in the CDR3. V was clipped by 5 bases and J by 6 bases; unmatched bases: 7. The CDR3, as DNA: TGTGCCAGCAGTCCCAGACAGGGCGGTAATTCACCCCTCCACTTT. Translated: CASSPRQGGNSPLHF.

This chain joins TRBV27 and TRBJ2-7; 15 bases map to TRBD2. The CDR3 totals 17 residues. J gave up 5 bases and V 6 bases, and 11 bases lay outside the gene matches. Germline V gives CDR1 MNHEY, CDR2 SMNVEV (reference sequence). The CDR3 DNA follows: TGTGCCAGCAGCTCCTGGGGACTAGCGGGAGGAGGCAACGAGCAGTACTTC. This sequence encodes CASSSWGLAGGGNEQYF.

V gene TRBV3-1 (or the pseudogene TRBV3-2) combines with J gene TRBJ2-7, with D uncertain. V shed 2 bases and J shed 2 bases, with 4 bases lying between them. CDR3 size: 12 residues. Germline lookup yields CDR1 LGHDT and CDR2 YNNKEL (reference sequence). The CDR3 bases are TGTGCCAGCAGCCAAATAGCCTACGAGCAGTACTTC. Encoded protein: CASSQIAYEQYF.

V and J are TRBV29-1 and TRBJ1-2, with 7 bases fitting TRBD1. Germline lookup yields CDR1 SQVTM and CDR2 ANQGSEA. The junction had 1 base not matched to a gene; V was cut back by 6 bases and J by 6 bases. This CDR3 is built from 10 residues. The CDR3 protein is CSVGTDGYTF. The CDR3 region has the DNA TGCAGCGTCGGGACAGATGGCTACACCTTC.

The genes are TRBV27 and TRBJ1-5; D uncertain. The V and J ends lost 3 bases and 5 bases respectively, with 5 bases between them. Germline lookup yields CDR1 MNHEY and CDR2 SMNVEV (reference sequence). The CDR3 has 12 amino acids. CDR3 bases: TGTGCCAGCAGTTTTATCGATCAGCCCCAGCATTTT. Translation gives CASSFIDQPQHF.

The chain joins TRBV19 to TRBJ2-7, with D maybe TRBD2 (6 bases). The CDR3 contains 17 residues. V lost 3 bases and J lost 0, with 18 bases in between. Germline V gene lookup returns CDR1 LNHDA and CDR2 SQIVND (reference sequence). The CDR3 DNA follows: TGTGCCAGTAGTATCCGCGGGACGACAGAATCCTCCTACGAGCAGTACTTC. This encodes CASSIRGTTESSYEQYF.

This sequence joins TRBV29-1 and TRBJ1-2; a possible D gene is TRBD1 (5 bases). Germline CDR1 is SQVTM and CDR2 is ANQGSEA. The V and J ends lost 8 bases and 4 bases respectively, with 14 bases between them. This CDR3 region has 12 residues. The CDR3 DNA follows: TGCAGCACCCCCGCGGGGACCTATGGCTACACCTTC. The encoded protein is CSTPAGTYGYTF.

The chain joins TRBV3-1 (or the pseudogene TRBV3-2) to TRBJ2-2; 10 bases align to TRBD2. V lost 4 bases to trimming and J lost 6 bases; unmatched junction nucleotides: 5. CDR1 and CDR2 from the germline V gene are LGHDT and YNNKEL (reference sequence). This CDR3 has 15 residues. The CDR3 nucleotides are TGTGCCAGCAGCCCCCAGAGCGGGAGGGCCGGGGAGCTGTTTTTT. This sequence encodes CASSPQSGRAGELFF.

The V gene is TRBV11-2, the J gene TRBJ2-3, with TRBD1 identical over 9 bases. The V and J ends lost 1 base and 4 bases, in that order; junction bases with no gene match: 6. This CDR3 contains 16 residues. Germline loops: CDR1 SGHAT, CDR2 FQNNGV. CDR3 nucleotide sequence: TGTGCCAGCAGCTTAGCCCTGACAGGGGGAGCAGATACGCAGTATTTT. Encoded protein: CASSLALTGGADTQYF.

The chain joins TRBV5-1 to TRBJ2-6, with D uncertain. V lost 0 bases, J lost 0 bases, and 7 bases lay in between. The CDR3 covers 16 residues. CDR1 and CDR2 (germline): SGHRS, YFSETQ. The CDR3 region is CASSLALLSGANVLTF. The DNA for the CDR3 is TGCGCCAGCAGCTTGGCCCTTCTCTCTGGGGCCAACGTCCTGACTTTC.